The following is a TCR beta chain sequence with its context. This sample is part of a study of radiotherapy plus CTLA-4 blockade in lung cancer. Sequencing was performed with immunoSEQ multiplex PCR; in TCRdb, only in-frame clones are kept and a portion is missing. Of about 78,000 clones listed, roughly 86% were seen once; the top ten hold 0.85% to 0.95%. CDR3 length: 13 residues. The germline V gene encodes CDR1 SGHRS and CDR2 YFSETQ. Trimming cost V 0 bases and J 5 bases, with 8 bases left between them. The sample consisted of peripheral blood, taken from a patient treated with radiotherapy plus ipilimumab. This chain uses TRBV5-1 with TRBJ2-5; D unresolved. This sequence originates from a human donor with non-small cell lung cancer who had stable disease on radiotherapy plus ipilimumab. CDR3 sequence reads: CASSLVYGETQYF. CDR3 DNA sequence: TGCGCCAGCAGCTTGGTATACGGGGAGACCCAGTACTTC.